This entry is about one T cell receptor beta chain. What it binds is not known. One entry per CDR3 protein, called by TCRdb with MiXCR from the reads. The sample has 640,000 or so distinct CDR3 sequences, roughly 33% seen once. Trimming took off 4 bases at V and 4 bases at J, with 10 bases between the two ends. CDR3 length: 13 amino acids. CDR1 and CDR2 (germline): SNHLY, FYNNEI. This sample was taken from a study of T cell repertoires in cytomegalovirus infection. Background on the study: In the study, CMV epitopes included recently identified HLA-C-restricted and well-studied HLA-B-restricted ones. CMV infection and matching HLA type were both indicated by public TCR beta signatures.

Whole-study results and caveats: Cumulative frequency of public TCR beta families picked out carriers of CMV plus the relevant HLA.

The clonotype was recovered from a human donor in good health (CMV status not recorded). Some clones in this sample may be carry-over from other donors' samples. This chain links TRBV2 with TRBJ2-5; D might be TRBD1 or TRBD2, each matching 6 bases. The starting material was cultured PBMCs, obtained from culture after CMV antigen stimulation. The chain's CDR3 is CASSAEGGETQYF. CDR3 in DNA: TGTGCCAGCAGTGCTGAGGGGGGAGAGACCCAGTACTTC. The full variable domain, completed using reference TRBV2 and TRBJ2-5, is EPEVTQTPSHQVTQMGQEVILRCVPISNHLYFYWYRQILGQKVEFLVSFYNNEISEKSEIFDDQFSVERPDGSNFTLKIRSTKLEDSAMYFCASSAEGGETQYFGPGTRLLVL.